The 14 T cell receptor beta chains in this list originate from one sample, sequenced in a study of cytomegalovirus exposure and HLA in healthy donors. The study ran its PCR with 60 Vbeta and 13 Jbeta primers. Using immunoSEQ multiplex PCR, the repertoire was profiled, and TCRdb retains in-frame clones only, with some absent. The sample yields 100,000 to 150,000 clones, over 70% seen once. Sequenced sample: PBMCs. These receptors were collected from a woman between 40 and 55 years old in good health and CMV-seronegative.

This clone occurred a few times. The chain has TRBV7-9 and TRBJ1-2; the match to TRBD1 covers 10 bases. This CDR3 spans 15 amino acids. Germline loops: CDR1 SEHNR, CDR2 FQNEAQ (reference sequence). V lost 5 bases and J lost 4; bases outside the gene matches: 7. The CDR3 coding sequence is TGTGCCAGCAGCCGACAGGGGGCTACCCTCTATGGCTACACCTTC. As protein: CASSRQGATLYGYTF.

The chain uses TRBV5-4 and TRBJ1-4, with 10 bases that match TRBD1. The CDR3 totals 14 residues. V was clipped by 4 bases and J by 8 bases; unmatched bases: 5. Germline V gene data show CDR1 as SGHNT and CDR2 as YYREEE (reference sequence). The DNA of the CDR3 is TGTGCCAGCAGCAGGGACAGGGGAGACGAAAAACTGTTTTTT. Translated, it gives CASSRDRGDEKLFF.

The chain employs TRBV27 and TRBJ1-4, with 7 positions matching TRBD1. J lost 3 bases, V lost 7 bases, and 26 bases had no gene match. Germline V CDR1 and CDR2: MNHEY, SMNVEV (reference sequence). This CDR3 comprises 21 residues. CDR3 amino acids: CASTLEVSRYGGGRANEKLFF. The DNA of the CDR3 is TGTGCCAGCACCCTAGAGGTTTCAAGGTACGGAGGGGGCAGGGCTAATGAAAAACTGTTTTTT. The variable domain in full, completed from reference TRBV27 and TRBJ1-4, reads EAQVTQNPRYLITVTGKKLTVTCSQNMNHEYMSWYRQDPGLGLRQIYYSMNVEVTDKGDVPEGYKVSRKEKRNFPLILESPSPNQTSLYFCASTLEVSRYGGGRANEKLFFGSGTQLSVL.

The V gene is TRBV5-1, the J gene TRBJ1-6; D is possibly TRBD1 (6 bases). Trimming removed 4 bases from V and 5 bases from J, with 16 bases in between. This CDR3 contains 16 residues. Germline CDR1 reads SGHRS; CDR2 reads YFSETQ. The CDR3 region is CASSPEGGQDNSPLHF. CDR3 nucleotides: TGCGCCAGCAGCCCTGAGGGGGGGCAGGATAATTCACCCCTCCACTTT.

This clone turned up a few times. The chain uses TRBV2 and TRBJ1-5, with 9 bases that match TRBD1. The CDR3 has 16 residues. Germline CDR1 reads SNHLY; CDR2 reads FYNNEI. V trimming: 6 bases; J trimming: 0 bases; junction bases outside the gene matches: 6. The CDR3: CASRVTGGISNQPQHF. In nucleotides, the CDR3 is TGTGCCAGCAGAGTGACAGGGGGGATTAGCAATCAGCCCCAGCATTTT.

J is TRBJ1-2 and V is TRBV6-4; tentative D call: TRBD1 (5 bases). Germline assignment: CDR1 MRHNA and CDR2 SNTAGT. The CDR3 is 13 residues long. V lost 5 bases and J lost 3, with 10 bases in between. The CDR3 sequence is CASSPGGYYGYTF. The CDR3 region has the DNA TGTGCCAGCAGTCCCGGGGGTTACTATGGCTACACCTTC.

The genes are TRBV10-3 and TRBJ1-2, with unresolved D. Germline lookup yields CDR1 ENHRY and CDR2 SYGVKD. This CDR3 has 13 amino acids. Trimming stripped 2 bases from V and 8 bases from J, with 12 bases between. The CDR3 loop reads CAISEDSRRGYTF. CDR3 nucleotide sequence: TGTGCCATCAGTGAGGACTCACGTAGGGGCTACACCTTC.

The rearrangement uses TRBV7-9 and TRBJ2-7, with 7 positions matching TRBD1. The CDR3 runs 15 residues. Germline CDR1 is SEHNR and CDR2 is FQNEAQ (reference sequence). With V trimmed by 4 bases and J by 1 base, 7 bases remained unmatched. The CDR3 DNA sequence: TGTGCCAGCAGCTCATGGGACAGCCGATCCTACGAGCAGTACTTC. This gives the protein CASSSWDSRSYEQYF.

V is TRBV5-1 and J is TRBJ1-3, with a possible D match to TRBD1 (6 bases). The CDR3 consists of 14 residues. From germline, CDR1 is SGHRS and CDR2 YFSETQ. Trimming removed 0 bases from V and 3 bases from J, with 7 bases in between. The CDR3 region has the DNA TGCGCCAGCAGCTTGGGGACAGTTGGAAACACCATATATTTT. It codes for CASSLGTVGNTIYF.

V is TRBV6-4 and J is TRBJ2-2, with no clear D. Germline-derived CDR1 and CDR2 are MRHNA and SNTAGT. The CDR3 is made up of 13 amino acids. Trimming removed 0 bases at V and 4 bases at J, with 3 bases between. The CDR3 is CASSDSSTGELFF. The DNA for the CDR3 is TGTGCCAGCAGTGACTCGAGCACCGGGGAGCTGTTTTTT.

The chain has TRBV6-5 and TRBJ1-4; 9 bases map to TRBD1. The germline V gene encodes CDR1 MNHEY and CDR2 SVGAGI. This CDR3 comprises 15 residues. Germline trimming cut 5 bases from V and 16 bases from J; bases unmatched to any gene: 17. CDR3 region: CASSAAGTGKDIRFF. The CDR3 DNA reads as TGTGCCAGCAGTGCTGCCGGGACAGGGAAGGACATAAGGTTTTTT.

V is TRBV4-3 and J is TRBJ2-7; no clear D. The V and J ends lost 0 bases and 2 bases respectively, with 14 bases between them. This CDR3 spans 16 amino acids. CDR1 is LGHNA and CDR2 is YSLEER in the germline V gene. CDR3 residues: CASSQDPRAAAYEQYF. DNA for the CDR3: TGCGCCAGCAGCCAAGACCCTCGCGCGGCAGCCTACGAGCAGTACTTC.

V usage is TRBV7-9 and J usage is TRBJ2-1; 7 bases are shared with TRBD2. This CDR3 spans 15 amino acids. The germline V gene encodes CDR1 SEHNR and CDR2 FQNEAQ (reference sequence). V shed 4 bases and J 5 bases; nucleotides not matched to a gene: 8. The CDR3 protein is CASSSQAGRDNEQFF. The DNA for the CDR3 is TGTGCCAGCAGCTCCCAAGCGGGACGTGACAATGAGCAGTTCTTC.

The chain carries TRBV4-2 and TRBJ1-5; D ambiguous. Deletions cut 2 bases from V and 4 bases from J, with 15 bases between. From germline, CDR1 is LGHNA and CDR2 YNFKEQ. CDR3 length equals 16 residues. In DNA, the CDR3 is TGTGCCAGCAGCCAACCCAACCCAGATTTAAATCAGCCCCAGCATTTT. Its protein product is CASSQPNPDLNQPQHF.